The 2 T cell receptor beta chains below come from one sample, sequenced in a study of PD-1 blockade in classical Hodgkin lymphoma. Time point of the sample: cycle 4 day 1 (C4D1), after five to seven weeks of nivolumab. All patients relapsed after autologous stem cell transplantation, and brentuximab vedotin exposure varied. It was by magnetic negative selection that CD4+ T cells were purified from thawed PBMCs. Here immunoSEQ multiplex PCR was the method, and the copy in TCRdb shows in-frame clones only, minus some. The data hold 30,000 to 35,000 clones, with roughly four fifths observed a single time. Sequencing used CD4+ T cells from blood, obtained before the fourth cycle of nivolumab. These TCRs come from a human donor with classical Hodgkin lymphoma.

CDR3 sequence reads: CASSAPGGARSPLHF. CDR3 coding DNA: TGTGCCAGTAGTGCACCAGGGGGAGCGAGATCACCCCTCCACTTT. V gene TRBV19 combines with J gene TRBJ1-6; 7 bases are shared with TRBD1. Germline V gene lookup returns CDR1 LNHDA and CDR2 SQIVND (reference sequence). The CDR3 has 15 amino acids. The trim removed 5 bases at V and 10 bases at J, leaving 11 bases unmatched.

This sequence joins TRBV4-3 and TRBJ1-2; the D is unclear. The CDR3 consists of 15 residues. The germline CDR1 and CDR2 sequences are LGHNA and YSLEER. The V end was cut by 3 bases, the J end by 4 bases, with 15 bases between. The DNA for the CDR3 is TGCGCCAGCAGCCACGGCCTTGCCTCATTCTATGGCTACACCTTC. This gives the protein CASSHGLASFYGYTF.